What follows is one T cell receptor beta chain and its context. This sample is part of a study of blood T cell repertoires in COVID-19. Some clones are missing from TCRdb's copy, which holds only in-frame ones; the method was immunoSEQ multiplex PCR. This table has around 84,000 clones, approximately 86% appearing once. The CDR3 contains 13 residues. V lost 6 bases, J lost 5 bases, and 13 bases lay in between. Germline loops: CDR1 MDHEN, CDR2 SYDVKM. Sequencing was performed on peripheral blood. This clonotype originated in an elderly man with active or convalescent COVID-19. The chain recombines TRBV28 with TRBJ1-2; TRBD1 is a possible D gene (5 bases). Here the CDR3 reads CASSPPGGYGYTF. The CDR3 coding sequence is TGTGCCAGCAGCCCCCCGGGGGGATATGGCTACACCTTC.